This TCR beta chain was captured by sequencing in a study of T cell responses to AZD1222 COVID-19 vaccine. Across the study: Second doses were pooled across both intervals (about 4 or about 12 weeks). Study-level results: When two AZD1222 doses had been given, Spike-specific TCR breadth and depth rose. In a largely white British group with more females than males, clonal diversity was possibly underestimated.

Of note for this clone: Its target is not known.

The repertoire was sequenced with immunoSEQ multiplex PCR; TCRdb's copy has only in-frame clones and lacks some. Of tens of thousands of clones detected, around 80% appear once; the ten largest clones hold around 21%. The CDR3 is 13 residues long. V lost 5 bases and J 6 bases, leaving 11 bases between the germline ends. Germline V gene sequence: CDR1 SSHAT, CDR2 FNYEAQ (reference sequence). This TCR was sampled from an adult in good health. The chain links TRBV7-7 to TRBJ1-5, with D perhaps TRBD1 (6 bases). This material consisted of peripheral blood, taken on day 0 of AZD1222 vaccination. Here the CDR3 reads CASSPGEGQPQHF. CDR3 nucleotides: TGTGCCAGCAGCCCAGGGGAAGGTCAGCCCCAGCATTTT.